A selection of T cell receptor beta chains follows, all from one sample in a study of graft-versus-host responses after intestinal transplantation. Profiling relied on immunoSEQ multiplex PCR, and the TCRdb table lists in-frame clones only, not all of them. The sample has nearly 25,000 clones, about 39% seen once. The sequencing here drew on alloreactive CD4+ T cells from a mixed lymphocyte reaction culture, taken before intestinal transplant. The receptors derive from a human patient who received an intestinal transplant. CDR3s include the opening cysteine and the closing phenylalanine or tryptophan. A D gene is named only where the DNA matches it firmly. Clone size is stated in some rows and not others, as once, few, many or a class when expanded.

J gene | V gene | D gene | clone size | CDR3 DNA | CDR3 protein
TRBJ1-2 | TRBV7-9 | TRBD1 | - | TGTGCCAGCAGCTTAGGGCGGCCGGGACAGGGGGCAAGCTATGGCTACACCTTC | CASSLGRPGQGASYGYTF
TRBJ1-3 | TRBV19 | - | few | TGTGCCAGTATCATGACAGCTACCGGAAACACCATATATTTT | CASIMTATGNTIYF
TRBJ1-6 | TRBV28 | - | few | TGTGCCAGCAGTTTTCGGGGTAGCTCCTATAATTCACCCCTCCACTTT | CASSFRGSSYNSPLHF
TRBJ2-1 | TRBV5-1 | - | - | TGCGCCAGCAGCTTGGGCGGGAAAATTCCCTTGAATGAGCAGTTCTTC | CASSLGGKIPLNEQFF
TRBJ1-2 | TRBV4-3 | TRBD1 | once | TGCGCCAGCAGCCAAGTCTATACAGGGGCCCAGAATGGCTATGGCTACACCTTC | CASSQVYTGAQNGYGYTF
TRBJ1-1 | TRBV4-2 | TRBD1 | - | TGTGCCAGCAGCCAACGGGGGACAGGGCCCACTGAAGCTTTCTTT | CASSQRGTGPTEAFF
TRBJ2-7 | TRBV6-5 | TRBD2 | few | TGTGCCAGCAGCCTGGGACTAGCGGCCCCCGGGGGGCAGTACTTC | CASSLGLAAPGGQYF
TRBJ1-2 | TRBV2 | TRBD1 | - | TGTGCCAGCAGCGTACAGGGGATAGGCGGGGATGGCTACACCTTC | CASSVQGIGGDGYTF
TRBJ2-6 | TRBV5-1 | - | - | TGCGCCAGCAGCCGCTTAACAGGGCCCCTCTCTGGGGCCAACGTCCTGACTTTC | CASSRLTGPLSGANVLTF
TRBJ1-4 | TRBV5-1 | - | - | TGCGCCAGCGCGCCTTGGACAGACGAAAAACTGTTTTTT | CASAPWTDEKLFF
TRBJ2-2 | TRBV7-9 | - | few | TGTGCCAGCAGCTTAGAGCTGAACACCGGGGAGCTGTTTTTT | CASSLELNTGELFF
TRBJ2-1 | TRBV7-7 | TRBD2 | once | TGTGCCAGCAGCTTAAACCCGACTAGCGGGGGAGACAATGAGCAGTTCTTC | CASSLNPTSGGDNEQFF
TRBJ2-3 | TRBV6-6 | TRBD2 | - | TGTGCCAGCAGTAGACTAGCGGGGAGAGGCACAGATACGCAGTATTTT | CASSRLAGRGTDTQYF
TRBJ2-7 | TRBV7-2 | - | - | TGTGCCAGCAGCTTAGTCTGGGGGGTCAGAACCTACGAGCAGTACTTC | CASSLVWGVRTYEQYF
TRBJ1-6 | TRBV27 | TRBD1 | medium-sized | TGTGCCAGCAGTCCGGGACAGGGGAATTCACCCCTCCACTTT | CASSPGQGNSPLHF
TRBJ1-2 | TRBV6-1 | - | - | TGTGCCAGCAGGGAACGGTATGGCTACACCTTC | CASRERYGYTF
TRBJ1-2 | TRBV5-4 | - | - | TGTGCCAGCAGCTTAAAGCTTACAGAGATCCTTAACTATGGCTACACCTTC | CASSLKLTEILNYGYTF
TRBJ1-3 | TRBV7-2 | TRBD1 | - | TGTGCCAGCTCTGGACAGGGGCCCTCTGGAAACACCATATATTTT | CASSGQGPSGNTIYF
TRBJ1-2 | TRBV2 | TRBD1 | medium-sized | TGTGCCAGCACCCAAGACAGGGGCGCCTATGGCTACACCTTC | CASTQDRGAYGYTF
TRBJ2-1 | TRBV6-1 | - | - | TGTGCCAGCAGAGAGGCGAGGTACAATGAGCAGTTCTTC | CASREARYNEQFF
TRBJ2-7 | TRBV5-1 | - | - | TGCGCCAGCAGCTTGTCCAGGGGAGGGCCCGGGTACGAGCAGTACTTC | CASSLSRGGPGYEQYF
TRBJ1-5 | TRBV5-1 | TRBD1 | - | TGCGCCAGCAGCTTTCCGAGGGTAGACAGGGGGAGGATTCAGCCCCAGCATTTT | CASSFPRVDRGRIQPQHF
TRBJ1-3 | TRBV6-5 | - | - | TGTGCCAGCAATAGAGCTTCTGGAAACACCATATATTTT | CASNRASGNTIYF
TRBJ1-3 | TRBV6-6 | TRBD1 | - | TGTGCCAGCAGTTACGGGACAGGGGATGGAAACACCATATATTTT | CASSYGTGDGNTIYF
TRBJ1-1 | TRBV10-3 | - | - | TGTGCCATCAGGGCCGGCCGCGGGTCCGAAGCTTTCTTT | CAIRAGRGSEAFF
TRBJ1-5 | TRBV28 | TRBD1 | - | TGTGCCAGCAACTCACAGGGGCCGATTCAGCCCCAGCATTTT | CASNSQGPIQPQHF
TRBJ2-7 | TRBV18 | - | - | TGTGCCAGCTCATCATGGGGGACATCGGCCGACGAGCAGTACTTC | CASSSWGTSADEQYF
TRBJ1-4 | TRBV30 | - | few | TGTGCCTGGAGTGTCTTGGGCAGCCCTAATGAAAAACTGTTTTTT | CAWSVLGSPNEKLFF
TRBJ2-1 | TRBV5-1 | - | - | TGCGCCAGCAGCCCTAGGATGAACACCGGGAACAATGAGCAGTTCTTC | CASSPRMNTGNNEQFF
TRBJ1-3 | TRBV28 | - | - | TGTGCCAGCAGTTTACTCAGCTCTGGAAACACCATATATTTT | CASSLLSSGNTIYF
TRBJ1-2 | TRBV28 | - | - | TGTGCCAGCAGGGGACACGAGAACTATGGCTACACCTTC | CASRGHENYGYTF
TRBJ1-2 | TRBV6-1 | TRBD1 | - | TGTGCCAGCAGAAGTCCCGGGACAGGGTATGGCTACACCTTC | CASRSPGTGYGYTF
TRBJ2-7 | TRBV11-3 | - | few | TGTGCCAGCAGCTTAGTTTATACAGGAGCCTACGAGCAGTACTTC | CASSLVYTGAYEQYF
TRBJ2-7 | TRBV2 | TRBD2 | once | TGTGCCAGCAGTGCAGAACTAGCGGAGATCTACGAGCAGTACTTC | CASSAELAEIYEQYF
TRBJ2-7 | TRBV5-5 | - | - | TGTGCCAGCAGCTTGGGGAATGGGCAGGCCTACGAGCAGTACTTC | CASSLGNGQAYEQYF
TRBJ2-7 | TRBV20-1 | - | - | TGCAGTGGGGGAGCCTCCTACGAGCAGTACTTC | CSGGASYEQYF
TRBJ2-3 | TRBV5-4 | - | - | TGTGCCAGCAGCTTTGACAACACAGATACGCAGTATTTT | CASSFDNTDTQYF
TRBJ2-4 | TRBV6-5 | - | - | TGTGCCAGCAGTGAACGGACAGCCTTTCAGTACTTC | CASSERTAFQYF
TRBJ1-1 | TRBV5-6 | TRBD1 | - | TGTGCCAGCAGCTCGACAGGGCCTGAAGCTTTCTTT | CASSSTGPEAFF
TRBJ2-1 | TRBV5-4 | TRBD2 | - | TGTGCCAGCAGCTTAAGGCTAGCGGGAGTCGGGCAGTTCTTC | CASSLRLAGVGQFF
TRBJ1-2 | TRBV19 | - | - | TGTGCCAGTAGGAAACAAGCTAACTATGGCTACACCTTC | CASRKQANYGYTF
TRBJ2-7 | TRBV5-4 | - | - | TGTGCCAGCAGCTTTGGCGGAAGGGAGGGGGACTACGAGCAGTACTTC | CASSFGGREGDYEQYF
TRBJ2-1 | TRBV11-2 | - | few | TGTGCCAGCAGCCGGGGGATAAATGAGCAGTTCTTC | CASSRGINEQFF
TRBJ2-6 | TRBV7-2 | - | - | TGTGCCAGCAGCTTCGGGGGATCTGGGGCCAACGTCCTGACTTTC | CASSFGGSGANVLTF
TRBJ2-5 | TRBV5-4 | TRBD2 | - | TGTGCCAGCAGCCCCTCCGGGGGGCAAGAGACCCAGTACTTC | CASSPSGGQETQYF
TRBJ2-7 | TRBV2 | - | - | TGTGCCAGCAGCTCCAGGGGATACTCCTACGAGCAGTACTTC | CASSSRGYSYEQYF
TRBJ2-1 | TRBV19 | TRBD2 | few | TGTGCCAGTATGAAATCTGGTAGCGGGAGGCCCCGTTTGGGCTCCTACAATGAGCAGTTCTTC | CASMKSGSGRPRLGSYNEQFF
TRBJ1-2 | TRBV5-3 | - | - | TGTGCCAGCAGCAATAACAGGGATGGCTACACCTTC | CASSNNRDGYTF
TRBJ2-7 | TRBV19 | - | once | TGTGCCAGTAGTACTCGGGATTCCTACGAGCAGTACTTC | CASSTRDSYEQYF
TRBJ1-2 | TRBV20-1 | - | - | TGCAGTGCTAGTCTCCTCTATGGCTACACCTTC | CSASLLYGYTF
TRBJ1-3 | TRBV5-1 | - | few | TGCGCCAGCAGCTTGGGGACAGACTCTGGAAACACCATATATTTT | CASSLGTDSGNTIYF
TRBJ2-5 | TRBV4-1 | TRBD1 | - | TGCGCCAGCAGCCAAGGACAGGGGGCTCTGGAGACCCAGTACTTC | CASSQGQGALETQYF
TRBJ1-1 | TRBV11-1 | - | few | TGTGCCAGCAGCTTAGCCAGGGTGTCTGAAGCTTTCTTT | CASSLARVSEAFF